Following are 22 T cell receptor beta chains from one sample sequenced in a study of blood T cells in healthy people across ages. Alongside a J-beta primer mix, a sample-barcoded 5' primer served in a second PCR lasting about 6 to 11 cycles. TCRdb fed the 5' RACE reads into MiXCR, producing one record per CDR3 protein. The table includes some 790,000 distinct CDR3 sequences, 25% to 30% detected once. Sequencing used blood. Receptors originate from a woman aged 80 or over in good health.

V is TRBV20-1 and J is TRBJ2-7; TRBD2 matches 13 bases. CDR1 DFQATT and CDR2 SNEGSKA come from the germline V gene (reference sequence). V was pared by 1 base and J by 7 bases, with 4 bases of the junction left unmatched. The CDR3 is made up of 14 amino acids. Written as DNA, the CDR3 is TGCAGTGCTAGAGGACTAGCGGGAGGAGGGGAGCAGTACTTC. This encodes CSARGLAGGGEQYF.

In this sample, this clonotype turned up many times. This rearrangement joins TRBV18 to TRBJ2-1; D gene unclear. The CDR3 length is 12 residues. Germline CDR1 reads KGHSH; CDR2 reads LQKENI. V was cut by 1 base and J by 10 bases, with 8 bases left in between. This chain's CDR3 is CASSPLDREQFF. CDR3 DNA: TGTGCCAGCTCACCACTCGATCGGGAGCAGTTCTTC.

This clonotype was observed many times. The chain combines TRBV5-4 with TRBJ2-5; D is uncertain. The ends were cut back, 2 bases at V and 1 base at J, with 12 bases in the middle. This CDR3 spans 15 amino acids. CDR1 SGHNT and CDR2 YYREEE come from the germline V gene (reference sequence). The CDR3 is CASSFQRHRQETQYF. CDR3 DNA: TGTGCCAGCAGCTTTCAGCGACACCGCCAAGAGACCCAGTACTTC. Filled out from reference TRBV5-4 and TRBJ2-5, the complete variable domain reads ETGVTQSPTHLIKTRGQQVTLRCSSQSGHNTVSWYQQALGQGPQFIFQYYREEENGRGNFPPRFSGLQFPNYSSELNVNALELDDSALYLCASSFQRHRQETQYFGPGTRLLVL.

Many counts were recorded for this clonotype. The V gene is TRBV20-1, the J gene TRBJ2-7, with D uncertain. V dropped 0 bases and J dropped 9 bases, with 9 bases sitting between them. Germline V CDR1 and CDR2: DFQATT, SNEGSKA (reference sequence). CDR3 size: 11 residues. CDR3 bases: TGCAGTGCTAGAGATGTCGAATGGCAGTACTTC. Protein: CSARDVEWQYF.

The table lists this clonotype with a count of one. This chain uses TRBV6-1 with TRBJ1-5, with no clear D. V lost 10 bases, J lost 0 bases, and 16 bases lay in between. The germline V gene encodes CDR1 MNHNS and CDR2 SASEGT. This CDR3 is 15 amino acids long. The CDR3 is CATKKRSDSNQPQHF. CDR3 in DNA: TGTGCCACCAAGAAACGGTCGGATAGCAATCAGCCCCAGCATTTT.

This clonotype was seen ten or more times. The CDR3 nucleotides read TGTGCCAGCAGTGCCCTAGGGGAGGGGGAGCAGTTCTTC. Encoded protein: CASSALGEGEQFF. The genes are TRBV2 and TRBJ2-1; 7 bases are shared with TRBD2. CDR3 length: 13 amino acids. With V trimmed by 4 bases and J by 10 bases, 7 bases remained unmatched. Germline CDR1 SNHLY, CDR2 FYNNEI.

Regarding this clonotype: An end of the junction does not agree with germline; a read error may underlie this. This chain joins TRBV15 and TRBJ2-2; a weak D match, TRBD2 (5 bases). Germline CDR1 reads LNHNV; CDR2 reads YYDKDF (reference sequence). The CDR3 extends over 15 amino acids. The CDR3 region is CATSRDSPGTGERFF. The CDR3 DNA reads as TGTGCCACCAGCAGAGATTCCCCAGGAACCGGGGAGCGGTTTTTT.

Of note for this clonotype: This could be a read error, since a much larger clone is one nucleotide away. The chain carries TRBV24-1 and TRBJ2-1; TRBD1 might be the D (6 bases). V gave up 9 bases and J gave up 7 bases, with 15 bases separating them. Germline CDR1 and CDR2: KGHDR and SFDVKD. This CDR3 comprises 13 residues. The CDR3 loop is CATSIVGGNEQFF. The CDR3 nucleotides are TGTGCCACCTCGATCGTAGGGGGAAATGAGCAGTTCTTC.

The sample holds many counts of this clonotype. The chain has TRBV18 and TRBJ1-1; D gene uncertain. The length of the CDR3 is 14 residues. V dropped 1 base and J dropped 1 base, with 7 bases sitting between them. Germline V gene data show CDR1 as KGHSH and CDR2 as LQKENI. The CDR3 here is CASSPQGSNTEAFF. The CDR3 nucleotides read TGTGCCAGCTCACCACAGGGTTCGAACACTGAAGCTTTCTTT.

DNA for the CDR3: TGTGCCAGCAGTCTACGAGACCCAGGGTGTAGTGAGCAGTTCTTC. This translates into CASSLRDPGCSEQFF. This chain connects TRBV2 to TRBJ2-1, with a possible D match to TRBD1 (5 bases). The V gene lost 5 bases and the J gene lost 9 bases, with 20 bases spanning the gap. CDR1 is SNHLY and CDR2 is FYNNEI in the germline V gene. The CDR3 has 15 residues.

Points on this clonotype: A much larger clone sits a single nucleotide away, making a read error possible. The chain is built from TRBV11-2 and TRBJ2-7, with 8 positions matching TRBD2. The CDR3 runs 13 residues. Per germline, CDR1 SGHAT and CDR2 FQNNGV. CDR3 residues: CANSRGGEVAQYF. The CDR3 DNA follows: TGTGCCAACAGCCGGGGGGGGGAAGTAGCCCAGTACTTC.

There are a few counts of this clonotype. The chain joins TRBV27 to TRBJ1-1; 7 nucleotides align to TRBD1. This CDR3 spans 14 amino acids. V lost 5 bases and J lost 5; bases outside the gene matches: 8. The germline CDR1 and CDR2 sequences are MNHEY and SMNVEV (reference sequence). This CDR3 is CASSPSAGGTEAFF. In DNA, the CDR3 is TGTGCCAGCAGTCCCTCCGCAGGGGGTACTGAAGCTTTCTTT.

This clonotype was seen ten or more times. The chain has TRBV10-3 and TRBJ2-5, with 13 nucleotides matching TRBD2. The CDR3 loop spans 17 amino acids. Looked up from germline, CDR1 is ENHRY and CDR2 is SYGVKD. V lost 6 bases and J lost 2; bases outside the gene matches: 9. In DNA, the CDR3 is TGTGCCATCAGACCGGCGGGACTAGCGGGGAGACAAGAGACCCAGTACTTC. This encodes CAIRPAGLAGRQETQYF.

This clonotype was seen a handful of times. DNA for the CDR3: TGTGCCAGCAATCTCAGGGGTGGTGGGGAAAAACTGTTTTTT. Amino acid sequence: CASNLRGGGEKLFF. The gene calls are TRBV3-1 and TRBJ1-4, with D tentatively TRBD1 (6 bases). In germline, CDR1 is LGHDT, CDR2 YNNKEL (reference sequence). Trimming removed 7 bases at V and 8 bases at J, with 17 bases between. This CDR3 has 14 residues.

This clonotype has ten or more counts. The chain carries TRBV6-1 and TRBJ2-7; D is uncertain. The CDR3 spans 11 residues. V was trimmed by 2 bases and J by 2 bases, leaving 1 base between them. Per germline, CDR1 MNHNS and CDR2 SASEGT. In nucleotides, the CDR3 is TGTGCCAGCAGTGAAACCTACGAGCAGTACTTC. Its protein product is CASSETYEQYF.

This clonotype was seen ten or more times. The gene calls are TRBV6-1 and TRBJ1-5; D gene uncertain. The CDR3 has 14 residues. Trimming pared 2 bases from V and 4 bases from J, leaving 9 bases between. Germline assignment: CDR1 MNHNS and CDR2 SASEGT. The CDR3 spells CASSEQEGNQPQHF. In nucleotides, the CDR3 is TGTGCCAGCAGTGAACAGGAGGGTAATCAGCCCCAGCATTTT.

This clonotype was found many times. The J gene is TRBJ1-2, the V gene TRBV5-1; a weak D match, TRBD1 (5 bases). Trimming removed 4 bases at V and 8 bases at J, with 12 bases between. Germline V lookup: CDR1 SGHRS, CDR2 YFSETQ. The CDR3 runs 12 residues. Here the CDR3 reads CASSKGVSGYTF. The CDR3 bases are TGCGCCAGCAGCAAAGGGGTGAGCGGCTACACCTTC.

This clonotype was counted ten times or more. V is TRBV18 and J is TRBJ2-3; D is perhaps TRBD2 (5 bases). V lost 0 bases and J lost 5, with 9 bases in between. This CDR3 contains 14 residues. CDR1 and CDR2 from the germline V gene are KGHSH and LQKENI. CDR3 residues: CASSPPNGKDTQYF. Here the CDR3 DNA reads TGTGCCAGCTCACCACCCAACGGGAAAGATACGCAGTATTTT. Full variable domain (remainder filled in from reference TRBV18 and TRBJ2-3): NAGVMQNPRHLVRRRGQEARLRCSPMKGHSHVYWYRQLPEEGLKFMVYLQKENIIDESGMPKERFSAEFPKEGPSILRIQQVVRGDSAAYFCASSPPNGKDTQYFGPGTRLTVL.

This clonotype was recorded a few times. This sequence joins TRBV10-2 and TRBJ2-2; D ambiguous. The CDR3 has 13 amino acids. Trimming removed 8 bases at V and 4 bases at J, with 11 bases between. The germline V gene has CDR1 WSHSY and CDR2 SAAADI. The CDR3 protein is CASDTTRTGELFF. The CDR3 DNA reads as TGCGCCAGCGATACTACTCGCACCGGGGAGCTGTTTTTT.

This clonotype showed up many times. The chain couples TRBV20-1 to TRBJ1-2; 9 positions agree with TRBD1. The germline CDR1 and CDR2 sequences are DFQATT and SNEGSKA (reference sequence). Trimming removed 6 bases from V and 6 bases from J; junction bases left unmatched: 14. The CDR3 is 15 amino acids. CDR3: CSAKNPGQGRHGYTF. The CDR3 nucleotides read TGCAGTGCCAAAAACCCGGGACAGGGAAGGCATGGCTACACCTTC.

This clonotype has a handful of counts. The junction and the germline gene differ at one end; a read error may be behind it. The rearrangement links TRBV4-3 to TRBJ1-6; 7 nucleotides line up with TRBD1. Germline V lookup: CDR1 LGHNA, CDR2 YSLEER. The CDR3 is 13 amino acids. The CDR3 DNA sequence: TGCGCCAGCAACCGACAGGGCGGTTCACCCCCCCACTTT. Translating gives CASNRQGGSPPHF.

This clonotype was seen ten or more times. The rearrangement links TRBV5-1 to TRBJ1-1; D gene uncertain. CDR1 is SGHRS, CDR2 YFSETQ, per germline. The length of the CDR3 is 15 residues. Trimming took 0 bases from V and 1 from J, leaving 10 bases between them. CDR3 region: CASSLDQVTNTEAFF. CDR3 bases: TGCGCCAGCAGCTTGGATCAGGTGACGAACACTGAAGCTTTCTTT.